These 7 T cell receptor beta chains share one sample of origin, sequenced in a study of T cells in Graves' hyperthyroidism and ophthalmopathy. The investigators amplified TCR beta CDR3 regions from RNA transcripts. RT-PCR in the first round (using the HTBI primer set) targeted the TCR CDR3. Using its own MiXCR run on the multiplex PCR reads, TCRdb lists one record per CDR3 protein. The sample has fewer than 350,000 distinct CDR3 sequences, about an eighth seen once. The specimen was blood. All receptors derive from a woman under 40 with Graves' hyperthyroidism that later progressed to Graves' ophthalmopathy.

Only a few counts were recorded for this clonotype. The chain joins TRBV27 to TRBJ2-7, with D uncertain. Trimming took 6 bases from V and 1 from J, leaving 19 bases between them. The germline gives CDR1 MNHEY, CDR2 SMNVEV (reference sequence). The CDR3 covers 16 residues. The CDR3 loop is CASSPSPPAWSYEQYF. CDR3 in DNA: TGTGCCAGCAGCCCATCCCCTCCTGCCTGGTCCTACGAGCAGTACTTC.

About this clonotype: Since a much larger clone is just one base distant, this may be a read error. The J gene is TRBJ2-5, the V gene TRBV27, with 9 bases matching TRBD2. Germline V lookup: CDR1 MNHEY, CDR2 SMNVEV (reference sequence). Trimming at V came to 0 bases and at J to 4 bases, leaving 6 bases not matched to a gene. The CDR3 is made up of 16 amino acids. The CDR3 loop is CASSLSAGGPAETQYF. CDR3 nucleotide sequence: TGTGCCAGCAGTTTATCTGCGGGAGGGCCGGCAGAGACCCAGTACTTC.

This clonotype appeared many times. The chain has TRBV30 and TRBJ2-2; D possibly uses TRBD1 or TRBD2 (5 bases each). CDR3 length: 16 amino acids. V gave up 3 bases and J gave up 3 bases, with 17 bases separating them. Germline CDR1 reads GTSNPN; CDR2 reads SVGIG (reference sequence). CDR3 loop: CAWRTDRDGHTGELFF. CDR3 DNA: TGTGCCTGGAGGACTGACCGGGACGGACACACCGGGGAGCTGTTTTTT.

In its sample, this clonotype was seen a few times. The CDR3 DNA follows: TGTGCCAGCAGCTTAAAATCCTCGAACACTGAAGCTTTCTTT. It encodes CASSLKSSNTEAFF. The V gene is TRBV7-2, the J gene TRBJ1-1, with no clear D. This CDR3 is built from 14 residues. Germline values: CDR1 SGHTA, CDR2 FQGNSA. V was trimmed by 2 bases and J by 1 base, leaving 8 bases between them.

This clonotype was recorded many times. The genes are TRBV7-2 and TRBJ2-1; 8 bases line up with TRBD2. The CDR3 length is 13 residues. CDR1 is SGHTA and CDR2 is FQGNSA in the germline V gene. V gave up 8 bases and J gave up 10 bases; unmatched junction bases: 10. The CDR3 loop reads CASVQVRGGEQFF. In DNA form, the CDR3 reads TGTGCCAGCGTACAGGTTCGGGGGGGGGAGCAGTTCTTC.

This clonotype was counted many times. The rearrangement uses TRBV4-3 and TRBJ1-2; possibly TRBD1 for D (5 bases). The CDR3 is made up of 16 amino acids. Germline-derived CDR1 and CDR2 are LGHNA and YSLEER. The ends were cut back, 0 bases at V and 8 bases at J, with 19 bases in the middle. CDR3 nucleotides: TGCGCCAGCAGCCAAGACCCCGGGTTAACAGGTCACGGCTACACCTTC. It encodes CASSQDPGLTGHGYTF.

The V and J genes are TRBV11-2 and TRBJ2-5; perhaps TRBD2 as D (5 bases). V was cut by 6 bases and J by 2 bases, with 13 bases left in between. Germline CDR1 is SGHAT and CDR2 is FQNNGV. The CDR3 runs to 14 residues. For the CDR3, the DNA is TGTGCCAGCAGGAGGACTCCTGTTCAAGAGACCCAGTACTTC. Protein sequence: CASRRTPVQETQYF.